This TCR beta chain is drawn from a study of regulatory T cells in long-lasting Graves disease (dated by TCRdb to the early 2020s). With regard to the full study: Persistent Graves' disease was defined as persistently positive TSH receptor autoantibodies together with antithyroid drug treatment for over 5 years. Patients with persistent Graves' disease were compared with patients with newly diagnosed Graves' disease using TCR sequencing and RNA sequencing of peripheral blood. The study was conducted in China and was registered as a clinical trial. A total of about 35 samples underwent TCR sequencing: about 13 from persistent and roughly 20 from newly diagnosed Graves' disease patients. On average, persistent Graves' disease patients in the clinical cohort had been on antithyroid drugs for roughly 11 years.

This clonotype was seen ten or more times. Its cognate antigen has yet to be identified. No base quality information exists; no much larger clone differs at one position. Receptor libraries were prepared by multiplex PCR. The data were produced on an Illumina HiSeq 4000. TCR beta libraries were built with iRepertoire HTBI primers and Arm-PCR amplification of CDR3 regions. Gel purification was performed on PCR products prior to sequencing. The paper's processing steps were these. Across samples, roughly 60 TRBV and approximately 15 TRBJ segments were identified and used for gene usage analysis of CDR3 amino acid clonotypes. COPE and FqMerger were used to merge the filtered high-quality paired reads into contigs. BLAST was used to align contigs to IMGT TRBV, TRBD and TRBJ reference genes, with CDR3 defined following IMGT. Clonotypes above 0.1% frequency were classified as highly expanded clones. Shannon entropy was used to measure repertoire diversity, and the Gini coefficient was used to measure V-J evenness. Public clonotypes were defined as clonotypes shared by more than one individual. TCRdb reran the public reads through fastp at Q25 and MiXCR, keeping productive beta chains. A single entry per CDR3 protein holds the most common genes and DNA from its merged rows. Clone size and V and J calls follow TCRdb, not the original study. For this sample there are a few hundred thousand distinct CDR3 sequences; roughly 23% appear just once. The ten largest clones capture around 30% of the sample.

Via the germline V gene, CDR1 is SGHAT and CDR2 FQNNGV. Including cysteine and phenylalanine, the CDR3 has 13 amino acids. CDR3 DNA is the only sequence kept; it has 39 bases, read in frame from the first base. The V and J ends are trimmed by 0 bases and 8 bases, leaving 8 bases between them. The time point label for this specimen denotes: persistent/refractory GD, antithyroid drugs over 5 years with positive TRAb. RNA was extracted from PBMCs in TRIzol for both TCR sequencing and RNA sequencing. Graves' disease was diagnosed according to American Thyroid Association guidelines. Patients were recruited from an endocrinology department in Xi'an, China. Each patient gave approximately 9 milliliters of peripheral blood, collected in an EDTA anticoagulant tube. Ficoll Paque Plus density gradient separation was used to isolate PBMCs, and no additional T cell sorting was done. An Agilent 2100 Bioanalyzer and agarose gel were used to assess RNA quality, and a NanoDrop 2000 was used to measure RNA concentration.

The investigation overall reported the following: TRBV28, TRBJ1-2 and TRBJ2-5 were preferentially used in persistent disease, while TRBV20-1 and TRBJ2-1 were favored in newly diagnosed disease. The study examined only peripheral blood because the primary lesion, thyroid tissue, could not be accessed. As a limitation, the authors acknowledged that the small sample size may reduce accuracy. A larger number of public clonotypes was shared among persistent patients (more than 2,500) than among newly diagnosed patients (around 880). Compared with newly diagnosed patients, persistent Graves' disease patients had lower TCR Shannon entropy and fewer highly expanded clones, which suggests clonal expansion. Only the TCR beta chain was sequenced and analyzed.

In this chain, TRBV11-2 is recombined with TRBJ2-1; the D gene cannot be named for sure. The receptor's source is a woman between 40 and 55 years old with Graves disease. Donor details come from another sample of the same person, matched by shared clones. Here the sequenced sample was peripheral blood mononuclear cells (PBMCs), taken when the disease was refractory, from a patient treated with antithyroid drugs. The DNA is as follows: TGTGCCAGCAGCTTAGATCCCAGTTATGAGCAGTTCTTC. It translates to CASSLDPSYEQFF.